The 17 T cell receptor beta chains below all came from one sample that was sequenced in a study of blood T cells in healthy people across ages (dated by TCRdb to the mid-2010s). The method behind the library was 5' RACE. Reads for this sample came from an Illumina HiSeq 2500. A second 7 to 11 cycle PCR used a sample-barcoded 5' primer and a J-beta primer mix. TCRdb reran the public reads through fastp at Q25 and MiXCR, keeping productive beta chains. Here each entry gathers all rows of one CDR3 protein and keeps the most common genes and DNA. The sample contains about 1.5 million distinct CDR3 sequences, under 55% of them found a single time. The top ten hold 4% of the sample. Sample: blood. All receptors derive from a woman aged 18-35 years in good health.

The sample holds a few counts of this clonotype. V usage is TRBV7-6 and J usage is TRBJ2-3; unclear D gene. The CDR3 runs to 14 residues. V was trimmed by 2 bases and J by 0 bases, leaving 6 bases between them. The V gene's germline CDR1 is SGHVS and CDR2 FNYEAQ. CDR3 DNA sequence: TGTGCCAGCAGCTTATTTCCTAGCACAGATACGCAGTATTTT. This gives the protein CASSLFPSTDTQYF.

The chain links TRBV4-2 to TRBJ2-1; no definite D call. Trimming cost V 1 base and J 0 bases, with 10 bases left between them. The CDR3 consists of 16 residues. CDR1 is LGHNA, CDR2 YNFKEQ, per germline. The CDR3 loop is CASSQGVSGSYNEQFF. CDR3 coding DNA: TGTGCCAGCAGCCAAGGGGTCTCCGGCTCCTACAATGAGCAGTTCTTC.

This clonotype has a handful of counts. The chain recombines TRBV29-1 with TRBJ1-2, with TRBD1 as a possible D gene (5 bases). Germline V gene sequence: CDR1 SQVTM, CDR2 ANQGSEA. Trimming shortened V by 5 bases and J by 4 bases, and 11 bases separated the two germline ends. The CDR3 is 12 residues long. The CDR3 sequence is CSVYQGRYGYTF. The CDR3 bases are TGCAGCGTTTACCAGGGCCGCTATGGCTACACCTTC.

The chain links TRBV28 to TRBJ2-4, with 7 positions matching TRBD2. This CDR3 is built from 15 residues. From germline, CDR1 is MDHEN and CDR2 SYDVKM. J gave up 13 bases and V 5 bases, and 17 bases lay outside the gene matches. CDR3 DNA sequence: TGTGCCAGCAGTCCGGCCGGGACTACGGTGGGTGAGCAGTACTTC. It yields the protein CASSPAGTTVGEQYF.

In its sample, this clonotype was seen many times. The rearrangement links TRBV25-1 to TRBJ2-1, with 7 bases identical to TRBD1. After removal of 4 bases from V and 3 bases from J, the junction contained 6 bases not matched to a gene. The CDR3 consists of 15 residues. Germline lookup yields CDR1 MGHDK and CDR2 SYGVNS. DNA of the CDR3: TGTGCCAGCAGTGTGCAACAGGGGATCTACAATGAGCAGTTCTTC. Its protein is CASSVQQGIYNEQFF.

A few counts support this clonotype. The chain joins TRBV12-3 or TRBV12-4 to TRBJ2-2; D is undetermined. Trimming removed 6 bases from V and 6 bases from J, with 2 bases in between. This CDR3 comprises 10 residues. Here the CDR3 DNA reads TGTGCCAGCAGATCCGGGGAGCTGTTTTTT. Its protein is CASRSGELFF.

This clonotype came up a few times. The V call is TRBV25-1, the J call TRBJ2-7, with D perhaps TRBD1 (5 bases). The end of the DNA aligns better with TRBJ2-4, so the J call may be wrong. Germline V CDR1 and CDR2: MGHDK, SYGVNS. This CDR3 comprises 12 residues. Here the CDR3 DNA reads TGTGCCAGCAGTGTAGGGGAACACATTCAGTACTTC. Its translation: CASSVGEHIQYF.

This clonotype was picked up a small number of times. The rearrangement uses TRBV7-9 and TRBJ2-5; D unclear. V was clipped by 3 bases and J by 2 bases, with 7 bases between them. This CDR3 region has 13 residues. The germline gives CDR1 SEHNR, CDR2 FQNEAQ (reference sequence). CDR3 sequence: CASSFLPQETQYF. The CDR3 DNA reads TGTGCCAGCAGCTTTCTACCTCAAGAGACCCAGTACTTC.

The sample holds a few counts of this clonotype. This chain links TRBV20-1 with TRBJ2-2, with no clear D. The germline V gene encodes CDR1 DFQATT and CDR2 SNEGSKA (reference sequence). The CDR3 extends over 15 amino acids. Deletions cut 0 bases from V and 4 bases from J, with 12 bases between. In DNA, the CDR3 is TGCAGTGCTAGAGATCACGGCTTAATCACCGGGGAGCTGTTTTTT. Translating gives CSARDHGLITGELFF.

This clonotype was found many times. The rearrangement joins TRBV27 to TRBJ2-7; the match to TRBD2 covers 11 bases. CDR1 is MNHEY, CDR2 SMNVEV, per germline (reference sequence). The CDR3 loop spans 14 amino acids. The J segment lost 3 bases and the V segment lost 2 bases, leaving 0 bases of the junction unmatched. CDR3 coding DNA: TGTGCCAGCAGTTTAGGGACTAGCGGCTACGAGCAGTACTTC. It specifies CASSLGTSGYEQYF.

The gene calls are TRBV7-6 and TRBJ1-2; D perhaps matches TRBD1 (6 bases). Germline V gene lookup returns CDR1 SGHVS and CDR2 FNYEAQ. The CDR3 is 14 amino acids. Trimming pared 1 base from V and 3 bases from J, leaving 9 bases between. The CDR3 sequence: CASSLGTEDYGYTF. CDR3 coding DNA: TGTGCCAGCAGCTTAGGGACAGAGGACTATGGCTACACCTTC.

The CDR3 DNA reads TGCAGTCCCAGGGGGGGGGATTACAATGAGCAGTTCTTC. Translating gives CSPRGGDYNEQFF. The chain is built from TRBV20-1 and TRBJ2-1, with D perhaps given as TRBD1 or TRBD2 (7 bases each). This CDR3 has 13 amino acids. Germline lookup yields CDR1 DFQATT and CDR2 SNEGSKA (reference sequence). The V end lost 8 bases, the J end lost 4 bases, and 15 bases lay between the germline ends.

The rearrangement joins TRBV6-5 to TRBJ2-7, with D possibly TRBD2 on 5 matching bases. V lost 0 bases and J lost 6, with 15 bases in between. The germline CDR1 and CDR2 sequences are MNHEY and SVGAGI. The CDR3 covers 15 residues. The CDR3 DNA follows: TGTGCCAGCAGTTACTCGATGTTTTCGGGGTTCGAGCAGTACTTC. Amino acids: CASSYSMFSGFEQYF.

This chain joins TRBV29-1 and TRBJ1-1; 7 positions match TRBD1. The CDR3 covers 14 residues. Germline CDR1 is SQVTM and CDR2 is ANQGSEA. With 7 bases clipped from V and 5 bases from J, the junction kept 13 bases outside the gene matches. CDR3 loop: CSADAGQERTEAFF. DNA of the CDR3: TGCAGCGCTGACGCCGGACAGGAGAGGACTGAAGCTTTCTTT.

This clonotype turned up a few times. The gene calls are TRBV6-1 and TRBJ2-7, with 9 bases fitting TRBD1. The CDR3 has 16 residues. With 4 bases clipped from V and 1 base from J, the junction kept 8 bases outside the gene matches. Germline CDR1 MNHNS, CDR2 SASEGT. The CDR3 loop is CASSALDRGPSYEQYF. The CDR3 nucleotides are TGTGCCAGCAGTGCCCTGGACAGGGGTCCTTCCTACGAGCAGTACTTC.

This chain uses TRBV27 with TRBJ1-2; 9 bases agree with TRBD1. This CDR3 has 14 amino acids. The V gene end was trimmed by 5 bases and the J gene end by 4 bases; junction bases not matched to a gene: 5. Looked up from germline, CDR1 is MNHEY and CDR2 is SMNVEV (reference sequence). The DNA for the CDR3 is TGTGCCAGCAGTACAGCGGACAGGGGCTATGGCTACACCTTC. This codes for CASSTADRGYGYTF.

The V gene is TRBV30, the J gene TRBJ2-3; D is unresolved. The CDR3 runs 10 residues. V lost 7 bases to trimming and J lost 3 bases, with 5 bases between them. The V gene's germline CDR1 is GTSNPN and CDR2 SVGIG (reference sequence). The CDR3 sequence: CAYVTDTQYF. The DNA of the CDR3 is TGTGCCTATGTTACAGATACGCAGTATTTT.